These T cell receptor beta chains were read from a single sample in a study of PD-L1 blockade in urothelial cancer. Here immunoSEQ multiplex PCR was the method, and the copy in TCRdb shows in-frame clones only, minus some. The table has around 33,000 clones, 82% seen once; the top ten hold 6.8%. The sample consisted of PBMCs, taken around atezolizumab (anti-PD-L1) treatment. The source is a man aged 55 to 70 with urothelial cancer. CDR3s include the opening cysteine and the closing phenylalanine or tryptophan. A D gene is named only where the DNA matches it firmly. Size is stated for part of the rows, as once, few or many counts, or as a class when the clone is expanded.

CDR3 protein: CASSLGGQTDTQYF
CDR3 DNA: TGTGCCAGCAGCTTGGGGGGCCAGACAGATACGCAGTATTTT
D gene: -
J gene: TRBJ2-3
V gene: TRBV5-4
clone size: -

CDR3 protein: CASSLGEPGQVSGYTF
CDR3 DNA: TGTGCCAGCAGCTTAGGAGAGCCGGGACAGGTTTCCGGCTACACCTTC
D gene: TRBD1
J gene: TRBJ1-2
V gene: TRBV7-2
clone size: -

CDR3 protein: CASSIETGGPEAFF
CDR3 DNA: TGTGCCAGCAGTATTGAGACAGGGGGCCCTGAAGCTTTCTTT
D gene: TRBD1
J gene: TRBJ1-1
V gene: TRBV28
clone size: -

CDR3 protein: CASRTQGSGETQYF
CDR3 DNA: TGTGCCAGCAGAACCCAGGGGTCGGGAGAGACCCAGTACTTC
D gene: -
J gene: TRBJ2-5
V gene: TRBV7-8
clone size: -

CDR3 protein: CAWSGTANEKLFF
CDR3 DNA: TGTGCCTGGTCCGGGACAGCAAATGAAAAACTGTTTTTT
D gene: TRBD1
J gene: TRBJ1-4
V gene: TRBV30
clone size: -

CDR3 protein: CASSHGFDRLSPLHF
CDR3 DNA: TGCGCCAGCAGCCACGGGTTTGACAGACTCTCACCCCTCCACTTT
D gene: -
J gene: TRBJ1-6
V gene: TRBV5-1
clone size: few

CDR3 protein: CASSIGQGPPQHF
CDR3 DNA: TGTGCCAGTAGTATTGGACAGGGTCCCCCCCAGCATTTT
D gene: TRBD1
J gene: TRBJ1-5
V gene: TRBV19
clone size: -

CDR3 protein: CASSAVHPGLDTIYF
CDR3 DNA: TGTGCCAGCAGCGCTGTTCACCCGGGTTTGGACACCATATATTTT
D gene: -
J gene: TRBJ1-3
V gene: TRBV9
clone size: once

CDR3 protein: CASSTNLAGNYEQYF
CDR3 DNA: TGTGCCAGCAGCACGAATCTAGCGGGGAACTACGAGCAGTACTTC
D gene: TRBD2
J gene: TRBJ2-7
V gene: TRBV11-1
clone size: -

CDR3 protein: CASSEDQAGELFF
CDR3 DNA: TGTGCCAGCAGTGAAGATCAGGCCGGGGAGCTGTTTTTT
D gene: -
J gene: TRBJ2-2
V gene: TRBV6-1
clone size: once

CDR3 protein: CASSLAAGGIEAFF
CDR3 DNA: TGTGCCAGCAGCTTAGCGGCGGGGGGGATTGAAGCTTTCTTT
D gene: -
J gene: TRBJ1-1
V gene: TRBV7-6
clone size: -

CDR3 protein: CASSLSVSVRDRPFYGYTF
CDR3 DNA: TGTGCCAGCAGTTTATCTGTGTCAGTTCGGGACAGGCCATTCTATGGCTACACCTTC
D gene: TRBD1
J gene: TRBJ1-2
V gene: TRBV28
clone size: -

CDR3 protein: CASRIEAGGSYEQYF
CDR3 DNA: TGTGCCAGCAGAATAGAGGCAGGGGGCTCCTACGAGCAGTACTTC
D gene: TRBD1
J gene: TRBJ2-7
V gene: TRBV6-1
clone size: -

CDR3 protein: CASSHLPQLGGETDTQYF
CDR3 DNA: TGTGCCAGCAGCCACCTTCCCCAACTAGGCGGGGAAACAGATACGCAGTATTTT
D gene: -
J gene: TRBJ2-3
V gene: TRBV4-2
clone size: -

CDR3 protein: CASKKRLAGRTGELFF
CDR3 DNA: TGTGCCAGCAAGAAGAGACTAGCGGGGCGGACCGGGGAGCTGTTTTTT
D gene: TRBD2
J gene: TRBJ2-2
V gene: TRBV28
clone size: -

CDR3 protein: CASSLRGITANTGELFF
CDR3 DNA: TGTGCCAGCAGCTTACGGGGGATAACCGCGAACACCGGGGAGCTGTTTTTT
D gene: -
J gene: TRBJ2-2
V gene: TRBV13
clone size: -

CDR3 protein: CASSRARLNYTIYF
CDR3 DNA: TGTGCCAGTAGTAGAGCCCGACTGAACTACACCATATATTTT
D gene: -
J gene: TRBJ1-3
V gene: TRBV19
clone size: -

CDR3 protein: CASSPDRGQTGANVLTF
CDR3 DNA: TGTGCCAGTAGTCCCGACAGGGGGCAGACTGGGGCCAACGTCCTGACTTTC
D gene: TRBD1
J gene: TRBJ2-6
V gene: TRBV19
clone size: -

CDR3 protein: CASSPRVLSLSGELFF
CDR3 DNA: TGTGCCAGCTCACCACGAGTTTTAAGTTTGTCCGGGGAGCTGTTTTTT
D gene: -
J gene: TRBJ2-2
V gene: TRBV18
clone size: -

CDR3 protein: CASKNSPGTAHGYTF
CDR3 DNA: TGTGCCAGCAAGAACTCCCCCGGGACTGCCCATGGCTACACCTTC
D gene: -
J gene: TRBJ1-2
V gene: TRBV6-1
clone size: -

CDR3 protein: CASSDGYSGGDRETQYF
CDR3 DNA: TGTGCCAGCAGTGACGGCTACAGCGGGGGGGATAGGGAGACCCAGTACTTC
D gene: TRBD2
J gene: TRBJ2-5
V gene: TRBV2
clone size: -

CDR3 protein: CASSSRQGPYTF
CDR3 DNA: TGTGCCAGTAGTTCGCGACAGGGCCCTTACACCTTC
D gene: TRBD1
J gene: TRBJ1-2
V gene: TRBV19
clone size: -

CDR3 protein: CASRDRGSTNEKLFF
CDR3 DNA: TGTGCCAGCAGGGACAGGGGCTCAACTAATGAAAAACTGTTTTTT
D gene: TRBD1
J gene: TRBJ1-4
V gene: TRBV6-1
clone size: -

CDR3 protein: CASWSPGQLSYEQYF
CDR3 DNA: TGTGCCAGCTGGTCCCCGGGACAGCTCTCCTACGAGCAGTACTTC
D gene: TRBD1
J gene: TRBJ2-7
V gene: TRBV28
clone size: -

CDR3 protein: CASSPDSANTGELFF
CDR3 DNA: TGTGCCAGCTCACCGGACAGCGCGAACACCGGGGAGCTGTTTTTT
D gene: -
J gene: TRBJ2-2
V gene: TRBV18
clone size: -

CDR3 protein: CSAGVAGGQYEQFF
CDR3 DNA: TGCAGCGCGGGAGTGGCGGGGGGTCAGTATGAGCAGTTCTTC
D gene: TRBD2
J gene: TRBJ2-1
V gene: TRBV29-1
clone size: once

CDR3 protein: CASSPRGGYSPLHF
CDR3 DNA: TGTGCCAGCAGCCCCCGGGGGGGATATTCACCCCTCCACTTT
D gene: -
J gene: TRBJ1-6
V gene: TRBV9
clone size: once

CDR3 protein: CASSSGGLAGRNTGELFF
CDR3 DNA: TGTGCCAGCAGCTCCGGCGGACTAGCGGGGAGGAACACCGGGGAGCTGTTTTTT
D gene: TRBD2
J gene: TRBJ2-2
V gene: TRBV11-2
clone size: -

CDR3 protein: CAWSITGTGSYGYTF
CDR3 DNA: TGTGCCTGGAGTATAACAGGGACGGGTAGTTATGGCTACACCTTC
D gene: -
J gene: TRBJ1-2
V gene: TRBV30
clone size: -

CDR3 protein: CSVVTGMGGAYNEQFF
CDR3 DNA: TGCAGCGTTGTTACGGGTATGGGGGGGGCCTACAATGAGCAGTTCTTC
D gene: TRBD2
J gene: TRBJ2-1
V gene: TRBV29-1
clone size: -

CDR3 protein: CASRALAGVIYEQYF
CDR3 DNA: TGTGCCAGCAGGGCCTTAGCGGGGGTGATCTACGAGCAGTACTTC
D gene: TRBD2
J gene: TRBJ2-7
V gene: TRBV2
clone size: -

CDR3 protein: CATTGAGANVLTF
CDR3 DNA: TGCGCCACGACAGGGGCTGGGGCCAACGTCCTGACTTTC
D gene: TRBD1
J gene: TRBJ2-6
V gene: TRBV5-1
clone size: -

CDR3 protein: CASTADYQGNQPQHF
CDR3 DNA: TGTGCCAGCACCGCGGACTACCAAGGCAATCAGCCCCAGCATTTT
D gene: -
J gene: TRBJ1-5
V gene: TRBV6-1
clone size: -

CDR3 protein: CASSSTADTVEAFF
CDR3 DNA: TGTGCCAGCAGCTCAACCGCGGACACCGTAGAAGCTTTCTTT
D gene: -
J gene: TRBJ1-1
V gene: TRBV6-5
clone size: few